Listed here is a single T cell receptor (beta chain). No antigen is known for it. Sequencing was performed with immunoSEQ multiplex PCR; in TCRdb, only in-frame clones are kept and a portion is missing. Among roughly 120,000 clones listed, around 86% were seen once. Germline CDR1 SGHAT, CDR2 FQNNGV. The CDR3 has 14 amino acids. Between the trimmed V and J ends, which lost 0 bases and 9 bases, there was a span of 12 bases. This sample is part of a study of T cell responses to AZD1222 COVID-19 vaccine. Study outcomes and limitations: CD4 TCRs associated with vaccination spanned spike, dominating at 160-218 and 743-854.

The chain couples TRBV11-2 to TRBJ2-1; no definite D call. Sequenced here: peripheral blood, sampled on day 0 of AZD1222 vaccination. This sequence was found in an adult in good health. The chain's CDR3 is CASSLDLDRIEQFF. The CDR3 DNA follows: TGTGCCAGCAGCTTAGATCTCGATAGGATTGAGCAGTTCTTC.